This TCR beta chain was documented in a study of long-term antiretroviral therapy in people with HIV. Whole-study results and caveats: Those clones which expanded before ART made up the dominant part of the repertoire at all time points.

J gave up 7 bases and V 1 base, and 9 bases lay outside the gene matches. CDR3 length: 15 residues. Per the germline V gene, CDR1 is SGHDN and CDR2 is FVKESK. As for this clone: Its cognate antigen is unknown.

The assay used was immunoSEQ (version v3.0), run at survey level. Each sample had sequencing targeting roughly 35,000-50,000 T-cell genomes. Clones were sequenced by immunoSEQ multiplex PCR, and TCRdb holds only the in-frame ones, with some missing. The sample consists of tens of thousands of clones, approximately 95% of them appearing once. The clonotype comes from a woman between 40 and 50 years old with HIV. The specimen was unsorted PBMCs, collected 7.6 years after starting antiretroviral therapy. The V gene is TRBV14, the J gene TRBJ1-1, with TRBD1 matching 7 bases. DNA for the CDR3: TGTGCCAGCAGCCAAGCCGTCGGAAGGGACAGTGAAGCTTTCTTT. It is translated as CASSQAVGRDSEAFF. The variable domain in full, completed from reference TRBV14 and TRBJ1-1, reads EAGVTQFPSHSVIEKGQTVTLRCDPISGHDNLYWYRRVMGKEIKFLLHFVKESKQDESGMPNNRFLAERTGGTYSTLKVQPAELEDSGVYFCASSQAVGRDSEAFFGQGTRLTVV.